The TCR beta chain under discussion was sequenced for a study of cytomegalovirus exposure and HLA in healthy donors. The CDR3 has 15 amino acids. Germline V lookup: CDR1 MNHNS, CDR2 SASEGT. Trimming removed 4 bases from V and 1 base from J, with 14 bases in between. The data were produced by immunoSEQ multiplex PCR, yet TCRdb's version contains in-frame clones alone and is incomplete. Of tens of thousands of clones listed, 85% to 95% are singletons. This receptor was obtained from a woman aged 18-29 years in good health and CMV-seropositive. The chain combines TRBV6-1 with TRBJ2-7, with D tentatively TRBD2 (6 bases). Sequenced: PBMCs. The CDR3 nucleotides are TGTGCCAGCAGTGTACTATTTGCGGGATCCTACGAGCAGTACTTC. Residues: CASSVLFAGSYEQYF.